This TCR beta chain was observed in a study of T cell responses to AZD1222 COVID-19 vaccine. The wider study: Pooled in the analysis were second doses at about 4 or about 12 weeks. Study outcomes and limitations: Compared with day 0, the breadth and depth of the Spike-specific TCR repertoire rose significantly after two doses of AZD1222. Among spike-specific TCRs, nearly half reportedly target unmutated variant regions. Females made up more of the donors, who were largely white British, and clonal diversity may have come out too low.

This CDR3 comprises 16 residues. With 2 bases removed from V and 0 bases from J, the gap between germline ends came to 11 bases. Germline assignment: CDR1 SGHTA and CDR2 FQGNSA. Turning to this clone: Its antigen remains unidentified.

This table comes from immunoSEQ multiplex PCR, and its TCRdb copy is limited to in-frame clones, with some not included. The sample contains 140,000 to 150,000 clones, 91% of which appear only once. The source material was peripheral blood, sampled on day 0 of AZD1222 vaccination. The chain recombines TRBV7-2 with TRBJ2-4; D unresolved. The sequence was collected from an adult in good health. The CDR3 spells CASSLSLSLAKNIQYF. The CDR3 DNA is TGTGCCAGCAGCTTAAGTCTTAGTCTAGCCAAAAACATTCAGTACTTC.